This T cell receptor (beta chain) was captured by sequencing in a study of shared clonotypes between healthy human individuals. Measured with immunoSEQ multiplex PCR; TCRdb has only the in-frame clones, and not every one. The sample includes approximately 510,000 clones, 79% of them seen just once. From germline, CDR1 is SQVTM and CDR2 ANQGSEA. V dropped 6 bases and J dropped 0 bases, with 17 bases sitting between them. This CDR3 is 15 amino acids long. The receptor's source is a woman in her thirties or forties in good health. Some clones in this sample may be carry-over from other donors' samples. The rearrangement links TRBV29-1 to TRBJ1-2; D is perhaps TRBD1 (6 bases). The source material was PBMCs. CDR3 amino acids: CSVGGGTASNYGYTF. The CDR3 region has the DNA TGCAGCGTGGGGGGCGGGACGGCCTCTAACTATGGCTACACCTTC.